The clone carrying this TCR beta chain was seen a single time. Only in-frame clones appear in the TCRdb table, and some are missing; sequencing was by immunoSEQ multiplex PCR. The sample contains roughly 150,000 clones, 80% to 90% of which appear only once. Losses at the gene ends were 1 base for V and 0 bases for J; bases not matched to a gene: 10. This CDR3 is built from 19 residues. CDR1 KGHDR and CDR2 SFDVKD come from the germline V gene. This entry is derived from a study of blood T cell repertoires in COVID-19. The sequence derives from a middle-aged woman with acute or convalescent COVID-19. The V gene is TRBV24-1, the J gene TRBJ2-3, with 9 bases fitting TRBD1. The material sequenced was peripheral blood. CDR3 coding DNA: TGTGCCACCAGTGATTTCAACCGGGACAGGGATTCTAGCACAGATACGCAGTATTTT. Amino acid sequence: CATSDFNRDRDSSTDTQYF.